These T cell receptor beta chains were read from a single sample in a study of blood T cell repertoires in COVID-19. The repertoire was sequenced with immunoSEQ multiplex PCR; TCRdb's copy has only in-frame clones and lacks some. The data show hundreds of thousands of clones, around 87% seen once. The material sequenced was peripheral blood. These receptors were collected from an older woman with COVID-19, enrolled during active disease. Both conserved end residues are part of each CDR3. A D gene is named only where the DNA matches it firmly. Only some rows state a clone size, as once, few, many or a class for expanded clones.

D gene: .
V gene: TRBV7-2
clone size: .
J gene: TRBJ2-3
CDR3 DNA: TGTGCCAGCAGCTTATGGGCGGGGGCTAGCACAGATACGCAGTATTTT
CDR3 protein: CASSLWAGASTDTQYF

D gene: .
V gene: TRBV12-1
clone size: .
J gene: TRBJ1-1
CDR3 DNA: TGTGCCAGCAGCTCCGCCGGGACAGGGAACACTGAAGCTTTCTTT
CDR3 protein: CASSSAGTGNTEAFF

D gene: TRBD1
V gene: TRBV5-1
clone size: .
J gene: TRBJ1-2
CDR3 DNA: TGCGCCAGCAGCACTTCTGGACAGGGGGCTCTCCGCTACACCTTC
CDR3 protein: CASSTSGQGALRYTF

D gene: .
V gene: TRBV5-1
clone size: .
J gene: TRBJ1-1
CDR3 DNA: TGCGCCAGCAGCTTGACAGGCCCTCCAGGAGCTTTCTTT
CDR3 protein: CASSLTGPPGAFF

D gene: .
V gene: TRBV19
clone size: .
J gene: TRBJ1-5
CDR3 DNA: TGTGCCAGTAAGAGAAACGGCAATCAGCCCCAGCATTTT
CDR3 protein: CASKRNGNQPQHF

D gene: TRBD2
V gene: TRBV7-6
clone size: .
J gene: TRBJ2-1
CDR3 DNA: TGTGCCAGCATTCCCTCGGCGGGGGTCTCCTACAATGAGCAGTTCTTC
CDR3 protein: CASIPSAGVSYNEQFF

D gene: TRBD1
V gene: TRBV15
clone size: .
J gene: TRBJ2-1
CDR3 DNA: TGTGCCACCAGCAAAACCTTCGGGACAGGTGTCAATGAGCAGTTCTTC
CDR3 protein: CATSKTFGTGVNEQFF

D gene: .
V gene: TRBV5-6
clone size: .
J gene: TRBJ1-2
CDR3 DNA: TGTGCCAGCAGCTTCGGTTGGAGTGGCTACACCTTC
CDR3 protein: CASSFGWSGYTF

D gene: .
V gene: TRBV10-2
clone size: .
J gene: TRBJ1-2
CDR3 DNA: TGCGCCAGCAGTGAGGAGTCCTCCCGCAACTATGGCTACACCTTC
CDR3 protein: CASSEESSRNYGYTF

D gene: .
V gene: TRBV30
clone size: .
J gene: TRBJ1-4
CDR3 DNA: TGTGCCTGGAGAGGTGGACTAGGTGAAAAACTGTTTTTT
CDR3 protein: CAWRGGLGEKLFF

D gene: .
V gene: TRBV7-5
clone size: .
J gene: TRBJ2-3
CDR3 DNA: TGTGCCAGAAGCTTAGATGGGACTCAACCCCCTAGCACAGATACGCAGTATTTT
CDR3 protein: CARSLDGTQPPSTDTQYF

D gene: TRBD1
V gene: TRBV5-1
clone size: .
J gene: TRBJ1-2
CDR3 DNA: TGCGCCAGCAGCCCTGGACAGGGCGCGGGCTATGGCTACACCTTC
CDR3 protein: CASSPGQGAGYGYTF

D gene: .
V gene: TRBV6-5
clone size: few
J gene: TRBJ1-2
CDR3 DNA: TGTGCCAGCAGTTTATACACGACAGGCGGAGGCTATGGCTACACCTTC
CDR3 protein: CASSLYTTGGGYGYTF

D gene: TRBD1
V gene: TRBV7-9
clone size: .
J gene: TRBJ1-1
CDR3 DNA: TGTGCCAGCAGCTCTCTAGGACAGGGGAACACTGAAGCTTTCTTT
CDR3 protein: CASSSLGQGNTEAFF

D gene: .
V gene: TRBV5-1
clone size: once
J gene: TRBJ2-7
CDR3 DNA: TGCGCCAGCAGCGATCAACAGGCCTACGAGCAGTACTTC
CDR3 protein: CASSDQQAYEQYF

D gene: .
V gene: TRBV4-2
clone size: many
J gene: TRBJ2-2
CDR3 DNA: TGTGCCAGCAGCCAAGAGGGAGGAGACGGGGAGCTGTTTTTT
CDR3 protein: CASSQEGGDGELFF

D gene: .
V gene: TRBV7-6
clone size: once
J gene: TRBJ2-2
CDR3 DNA: TGTGCCAGCAGCATCCCGAACAGACGCACCGGGGAGCTGTTTTTT
CDR3 protein: CASSIPNRRTGELFF

D gene: TRBD1
V gene: TRBV28
clone size: .
J gene: TRBJ1-2
CDR3 DNA: TGTGCCAGCAGTTCGCCGGGACAGGCAGGAGGTGGCTACACCTTC
CDR3 protein: CASSSPGQAGGGYTF

D gene: TRBD1
V gene: TRBV9
clone size: .
J gene: TRBJ1-2
CDR3 DNA: TGTGCCAGCAGCTTCCAGGGGGGCTATGGCTACACCTTC
CDR3 protein: CASSFQGGYGYTF

D gene: TRBD1
V gene: TRBV5-4
clone size: .
J gene: TRBJ1-1
CDR3 DNA: TGTGCCAGCAGCTTGATGACGGGACAGCCAACCACTGAAGCTTTCTTT
CDR3 protein: CASSLMTGQPTTEAFF

D gene: TRBD2
V gene: TRBV4-1
clone size: .
J gene: TRBJ2-3
CDR3 DNA: TGCGCCAGCAGCCAAGTTAATCTTTTACCTAGCGGACGAGATACGCAGTATTTT
CDR3 protein: CASSQVNLLPSGRDTQYF

D gene: .
V gene: TRBV5-1
clone size: .
J gene: TRBJ1-4
CDR3 DNA: TGCGCCAGCAGAGCACGGACTAATGAAAAACTGTTTTTT
CDR3 protein: CASRARTNEKLFF

D gene: TRBD1
V gene: TRBV6-6
clone size: .
J gene: TRBJ1-2
CDR3 DNA: TGTGCCAGCAGCACGACAGGGGGGTATGGCTACACCTTC
CDR3 protein: CASSTTGGYGYTF

D gene: .
V gene: TRBV29-1
clone size: once
J gene: TRBJ1-3
CDR3 DNA: TGCAGCGTTGAGAGCGGGAGCTCTGGAAACACCATATATTTT
CDR3 protein: CSVESGSSGNTIYF

D gene: .
V gene: TRBV19
clone size: .
J gene: TRBJ1-3
CDR3 DNA: TGTGCCAGTAGTGCGGACAAGGGAAACACCATATATTTT
CDR3 protein: CASSADKGNTIYF

D gene: .
V gene: TRBV12-2
clone size: .
J gene: TRBJ1-1
CDR3 DNA: TGTGCAAGTCGCGCCAGGACAGGGGGGTTTCGGGGCACTGAAGCTTTCTTT
CDR3 protein: CASRARTGGFRGTEAFF

D gene: TRBD2
V gene: TRBV7-8
clone size: .
J gene: TRBJ2-3
CDR3 DNA: TGTGCCAGCAGCTTAAGCGGGGGGCAGGGAGATACGCAGTATTTT
CDR3 protein: CASSLSGGQGDTQYF

D gene: .
V gene: TRBV2
clone size: .
J gene: TRBJ1-2
CDR3 DNA: TGTGCCAGCAGACGGGACTTTAATAACTATGGCTACACCTTC
CDR3 protein: CASRRDFNNYGYTF

D gene: .
V gene: TRBV19
clone size: once
J gene: TRBJ1-3
CDR3 DNA: TGTGCCAGTCGAGCCCTTGCGGGAAACACCATATATTTT
CDR3 protein: CASRALAGNTIYF

D gene: .
V gene: TRBV5-1
clone size: .
J gene: TRBJ1-2
CDR3 DNA: TGCGCCAGCAGCTTGTCGGTCGGTCAGGGGTCTTTTGGCTACACCTTC
CDR3 protein: CASSLSVGQGSFGYTF

D gene: .
V gene: TRBV5-4
clone size: .
J gene: TRBJ1-4
CDR3 DNA: TGTGCCAGCAGCTTATATGGGACTGCAACTAATGAAAAACTGTTTTTT
CDR3 protein: CASSLYGTATNEKLFF

D gene: TRBD1
V gene: TRBV6-5
clone size: .
J gene: TRBJ2-7
CDR3 DNA: TGTGCCAGCGGGAACTCCGGGACAGGGGTCTACGAGCAGTACTTC
CDR3 protein: CASGNSGTGVYEQYF

D gene: .
V gene: TRBV11-2
clone size: .
J gene: TRBJ2-2
CDR3 DNA: TGTGCCAGCAGCTTAGATCCCGGGACCGGGGAGCTGTTTTTT
CDR3 protein: CASSLDPGTGELFF